The T cell receptor (beta chain) described here comes from a study of cytomegalovirus exposure and HLA in healthy donors. Comment on this clone: Its cognate antigen is unknown.

In the PCR, 60 Vbeta and 13 Jbeta primers were used. This table comes from immunoSEQ multiplex PCR, and its TCRdb copy is limited to in-frame clones, with some not included. The table has about 110,000 clones, 65% to 85% seen once. V lost 5 bases and J lost 1; bases outside the gene matches: 8. The germline V gene encodes CDR1 SEHNR and CDR2 FQNEAQ (reference sequence). This CDR3 spans 16 amino acids. Study conclusions and caveats: Analysis performed later showed TCR beta chains linked to HLA being more clonally expanded than equally common others. It was in a later analysis that TCR association rates were seen to vary by HLA locus, highest for DRB1 and lowest for HLA-C.

The origin of this receptor is a male donor in good health and CMV-seropositive. Input material: PBMCs. The chain uses TRBV7-9 and TRBJ2-7, with 10 bases that match TRBD1. DNA for the CDR3: TGTGCCAGCAGCCCCGGGACAGGGGATTGGTCCTACGAGCAGTACTTC. As protein: CASSPGTGDWSYEQYF. The variable domain in full, with the rest retrieved from reference TRBV7-9 and TRBJ2-7, is DTGVSQNPRHKITKRGQNVTFRCDPISEHNRLYWYRQTLGQGPEFLTYFQNEAQLEKSRLLSDRFSAERPKGSFSTLEIQRTEQGDSAMYLCASSPGTGDWSYEQYFGPGTRLTVT.